The 10 T cell receptor beta chains listed next were all sequenced from one sample in a study of beta chain features in type 1 diabetes. Expressed TCRB transcripts were sequenced, since all the RNA that had been isolated was reverse transcribed. The method was immunoSEQ multiplex PCR; TCRdb's version includes in-frame clones alone and lacks a portion of them. The repertoire holds 860,000 or so clones, with 15% to 20% as singletons. Sequenced material: naive CD4+ T cells from blood. The receptors derive from a woman younger than 30 in good health.

Only a few counts were recorded for this clone. This chain uses TRBV19 with TRBJ2-1, with unresolved D. With 7 bases removed from V and 8 bases from J, the gap between germline ends came to 15 bases. The germline CDR1 and CDR2 sequences are LNHDA and SQIVND (reference sequence). The CDR3 is 13 residues long. CDR3 in DNA: TGTGCCAGTACTGGGTTTGCGTTCGATGAGCAGTTCTTC. This sequence encodes CASTGFAFDEQFF.

The V and J genes are TRBV5-4 and TRBJ1-1; 7 nucleotides align to TRBD1. J was trimmed by 9 bases and V by 0 bases; bases with no gene match: 5. Germline V lookup: CDR1 SGHNT, CDR2 YYREEE (reference sequence). The CDR3 is made up of 13 amino acids. The CDR3 region is CASSLVKQGKAFF. CDR3 DNA sequence: TGTGCCAGCAGCTTGGTCAAACAGGGGAAAGCTTTCTTT.

This clone has more than one count but fewer than ten. The chain has TRBV2 and TRBJ1-5; D call uncertain. The germline CDR1 and CDR2 sequences are SNHLY and FYNNEI. This CDR3 spans 15 amino acids. Between the trimmed V and J ends, which lost 4 bases and 1 base, there was a span of 11 bases. CDR3 in amino acids: CASSGSIISNQPQHF. The CDR3 bases are TGTGCCAGCAGTGGGTCAATTATCAGCAATCAGCCCCAGCATTTT.

This clone was counted a few times. V is TRBV5-6 and J is TRBJ2-5, with 7 bases aligning to TRBD1. This CDR3 comprises 14 residues. Germline-derived CDR1 and CDR2 are SGHDT and YYEEEE. Unmatched junction bases numbered 4, after V lost 1 base and J lost 4 bases. CDR3 in amino acids: CASSLRQGVETQYF. The DNA of the CDR3 is TGTGCCAGCAGCTTGAGACAGGGAGTAGAGACCCAGTACTTC. The whole variable domain, filled in from reference TRBV5-6 and TRBJ2-5, reads DAGVTQSPTHLIKTRGQQVTLRCSPKSGHDTVSWYQQALGQGPQFIFQYYEEEERQRGNFPDRFSGHQFPNYSSELNVNALLLGDSALYLCASSLRQGVETQYFGPGTRLLVL.

This clone was observed a handful of times. The chain has TRBV7-9 and TRBJ1-5, with D unresolved. Germline-derived CDR1 and CDR2 are SEHNR and FQNEAQ (reference sequence). The ends were cut back, 3 bases at V and 0 bases at J, with 3 bases in the middle. The CDR3 covers 13 residues. Here the CDR3 DNA reads TGTGCCAGCAGCTTTAATAGCAATCAGCCCCAGCATTTT. This sequence encodes CASSFNSNQPQHF.

This clone showed up just a few times. This chain joins TRBV20-1 and TRBJ2-1; the D gene is possibly TRBD2 (6 bases). Germline V gene sequence: CDR1 DFQATT, CDR2 SNEGSKA (reference sequence). V dropped 6 bases and J dropped 12 bases, with 12 bases sitting between them. The CDR3 is made up of 10 amino acids. CDR3 sequence reads: CSALAPGQFF. CDR3 sequence (DNA): TGCAGTGCCCTAGCGCCCGGGCAGTTCTTC.

The J gene is TRBJ2-3, the V gene TRBV4-2; D remains ambiguous. V shed 3 bases and J shed 5 bases, with 9 bases lying between them. The V gene's germline CDR1 is LGHNA and CDR2 YNFKEQ. CDR3 length equals 13 residues. The CDR3 region is CASSQGSQDTQYF. The CDR3 DNA follows: TGTGCCAGCAGCCAGGGCTCGCAAGATACGCAGTATTTT.

The gene calls are TRBV6-5 and TRBJ1-2; a weak D match, TRBD1 (5 bases). The germline V gene has CDR1 MNHEY and CDR2 SVGAGI. The CDR3 has 13 amino acids. Trimming removed 6 bases at V and 3 bases at J, with 11 bases between. The CDR3 sequence: CASSPETDYGYTF. CDR3 bases: TGTGCCAGCAGCCCAGAGACAGACTATGGCTACACCTTC.

The V gene is TRBV11-2, the J gene TRBJ2-5, with no clear D. In germline, CDR1 is SGHAT, CDR2 FQNNGV. Trimming pared 3 bases from V and 8 bases from J, leaving 10 bases between. The CDR3 length is 12 residues. CDR3 protein: CASSFPQSTQYF. DNA of the CDR3: TGTGCCAGCAGCTTCCCTCAGAGCACCCAGTACTTC.

This clone was observed a few times. Other DNA sequences within the sample encode an identical CDR3. This chain's CDR3 is CASSLEAGTDTQYF. CDR3 in DNA: TGCGCCAGCAGCTTAGAGGCGGGGACAGATACGCAGTATTTT. This chain links TRBV5-1 with TRBJ2-3, with a possible D match to TRBD2 (6 bases). The CDR3 loop spans 14 amino acids. Trimming took off 2 bases at V and 3 bases at J, with 10 bases between the two ends. Germline values: CDR1 SGHRS, CDR2 YFSETQ.